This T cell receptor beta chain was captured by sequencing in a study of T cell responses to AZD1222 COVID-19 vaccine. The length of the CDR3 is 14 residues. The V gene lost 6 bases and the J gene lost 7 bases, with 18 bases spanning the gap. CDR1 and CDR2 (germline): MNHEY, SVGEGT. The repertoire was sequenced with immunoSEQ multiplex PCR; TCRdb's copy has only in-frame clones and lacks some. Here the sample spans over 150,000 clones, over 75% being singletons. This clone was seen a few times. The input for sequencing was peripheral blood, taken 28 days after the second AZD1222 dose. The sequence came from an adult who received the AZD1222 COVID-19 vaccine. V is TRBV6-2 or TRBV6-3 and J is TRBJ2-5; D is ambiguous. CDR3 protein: CASSPRLPLLTQYF. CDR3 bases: TGTGCCAGCAGCCCTCGGCTACCCCTGTTGACCCAGTACTTC.